One sample yielded the 10 T cell receptor beta chains listed below, sequenced in a study of identical twins. One entry per CDR3 protein results from TCRdb running MiXCR on the 5' RACE reads. The sample consists of hundreds of thousands of distinct CDR3 sequences, approximately 13% of them appearing once. The same sample was also studied in work on yellow fever vaccine responses in identical twins.

The sequenced sample was PBMCs. The receptors here all came from a woman under 30 in good health.

The chain recombines TRBV2 with TRBJ1-5, with TRBD1 identical over 7 bases. Trimming removed 4 bases from V and 3 bases from J; junction bases left unmatched: 3. CDR1 SNHLY and CDR2 FYNNEI come from the germline V gene. This CDR3 contains 14 residues. The CDR3 coding sequence is TGTGCCAGCAGTGTACAGGGGAACAATCAGCCCCAGCATTTT. Translating gives CASSVQGNNQPQHF.

This clonotype was seen a handful of times. V usage is TRBV10-3 and J usage is TRBJ2-2; TRBD2 agrees at 14 bases. This CDR3 comprises 19 residues. Per germline, CDR1 ENHRY and CDR2 SYGVKD. Trimming at V came to 3 bases and at J to 0 bases, leaving 6 bases not matched to a gene. As DNA, the CDR3 is TGTGCCATCAGTGATAGGGGACTAGCGGGGGCCTCGAACACCGGGGAGCTGTTTTTT. The encoded protein is CAISDRGLAGASNTGELFF.

This clonotype was counted many times. V usage is TRBV9 and J usage is TRBJ2-1; D gene unclear. The CDR3 runs 13 residues. Germline V CDR1 and CDR2: SGDLS, YYNGEE. V was pared by 3 bases and J by 4 bases, with 8 bases between. CDR3 DNA: TGTGCCAGCAGCGCCCGACTTTACAATGAGCAGTTCTTC. Translated: CASSARLYNEQFF.

This clonotype was found a few times. The rearrangement links TRBV12-3 or TRBV12-4 to TRBJ2-1, with D unresolved. The CDR3 is made up of 12 amino acids. V was cut by 3 bases and J by 7 bases, with 7 bases left in between. Here the CDR3 DNA reads TGTGCCAGCAGTTTCGCGTGGAATGAGCAGTTCTTC. Protein: CASSFAWNEQFF.

This chain joins TRBV28 and TRBJ1-2; no clear D gene. The CDR3 spans 15 residues. The germline CDR1 and CDR2 sequences are MDHEN and SYDVKM. V was pared by 2 bases and J by 5 bases, with 15 bases between. CDR3 in DNA: TGTGCCAGCAGTTTAGGGGAAGGTCTGGGATATGGCTACACCTTC. Protein: CASSLGEGLGYGYTF.

There are a few counts of this clonotype. This chain joins TRBV29-1 and TRBJ2-7; TRBD1 or TRBD2 may be the D gene (7 bases each). Trimming stripped 7 bases from V and 6 bases from J, with 19 bases between. This CDR3 spans 13 amino acids. The germline CDR1 and CDR2 sequences are SQVTM and ANQGSEA. CDR3 coding DNA: TGCAGCGCCTTACTCGACAGGGAGGGCGAGCAGTACTTC. Translation gives CSALLDREGEQYF.

The table lists this clonotype with a few counts. V usage is TRBV20-1 and J usage is TRBJ2-3; 11 bases are a match to TRBD2. J gave up 0 bases and V 1 base, and 6 bases lay outside the gene matches. The length of the CDR3 is 17 residues. Germline V gives CDR1 DFQATT, CDR2 SNEGSKA (reference sequence). The DNA for the CDR3 is TGCAGTGCTAGAGGTAGCGGGGGGGACTCTAGCACAGATACGCAGTATTTT. Translation: CSARGSGGDSSTDTQYF.

This clonotype was seen only a few times. The chain couples TRBV5-1 to TRBJ2-2, with D unclear. This CDR3 has 15 amino acids. Germline V gene sequence: CDR1 SGHRS, CDR2 YFSETQ. Trimming removed 0 bases from V and 4 bases from J, with 10 bases in between. The CDR3 nucleotides read TGCGCCAGCAGCTTGGTGTCTCCAGGCACCGGGGAGCTGTTTTTT. As protein: CASSLVSPGTGELFF. Full variable domain (rest looked up from reference TRBV5-1 and TRBJ2-2): KAGVTQTPRYLIKTRGQQVTLSCSPISGHRSVSWYQQTPGQGLQFLFEYFSETQRNKGNFPGRFSGRQFSNSRSEMNVSTLELGDSALYLCASSLVSPGTGELFFGEGSRLTVL.

Many counts were recorded for this clonotype. The chain employs TRBV4-1 and TRBJ1-1; 8 bases match TRBD1. The V gene's germline CDR1 is MGHRA and CDR2 YSYEKL. Germline trimming cut 1 base from V and 2 bases from J; bases unmatched to any gene: 3. The CDR3 length is 15 residues. CDR3 residues: CASSQGDRTNTEAFF. The CDR3 DNA is TGCGCCAGCAGCCAAGGGGACAGGACAAACACTGAAGCTTTCTTT.

This clonotype was seen only a few times. The chain couples TRBV10-2 to TRBJ2-1; 8 bases map to TRBD2. Trimming removed 8 bases from V and 3 bases from J; junction bases left unmatched: 6. Germline values: CDR1 WSHSY, CDR2 SAAADI. CDR3 length: 14 residues. In DNA form, the CDR3 reads TGCGCCAGCGGGCGTAGCGGGGACTACAATGAGCAGTTCTTC. As protein: CASGRSGDYNEQFF.